These T cell receptor beta chains were read from a single sample in a study of PD-L1 blockade in urothelial cancer. This table comes from immunoSEQ multiplex PCR, and its TCRdb copy is limited to in-frame clones, with some not included. The data contain more than 75,000 clones, around 84% of them singletons. The sample here was PBMCs, taken around atezolizumab (anti-PD-L1) treatment. All receptors derive from a man aged 60-69 years with urothelial cancer. CDR3s include the opening cysteine and the closing phenylalanine or tryptophan. Each record gives: J gene, clone size, D gene, V gene, CDR3 DNA, CDR3 protein. The D gene is left open where the match is weak. Expanded clones get a size class; other rows say once, few or many, or leave the size out.

J gene: TRBJ2-7
clone size: -
D gene: -
V gene: TRBV11-2
CDR3 DNA: TGTGCCAGCAGCTTGGGGGTGGGGGCTAGCGGTACAACGTCCCAGCAGTACTTC
CDR3 protein: CASSLGVGASGTTSQQYF

J gene: TRBJ2-2
clone size: -
D gene: -
V gene: TRBV5-1
CDR3 DNA: TGCGCCAGCACCGTCGGGGTACCGAACACCGGGGAGCTGTTTTTT
CDR3 protein: CASTVGVPNTGELFF

J gene: TRBJ2-1
clone size: -
D gene: -
V gene: TRBV9
CDR3 DNA: TGTGCCAGCACCGTAGGGGGGGGGCTGTACAATGAGCAGTTCTTC
CDR3 protein: CASTVGGGLYNEQFF

J gene: TRBJ2-3
clone size: -
D gene: TRBD2
V gene: TRBV5-4
CDR3 DNA: TGTGCCAGCAGCTTGGGCAGCGGGGGAGGGTTAGATACGCAGTATTTT
CDR3 protein: CASSLGSGGGLDTQYF

J gene: TRBJ2-7
clone size: -
D gene: -
V gene: TRBV13
CDR3 DNA: TGTGCCAGCAGCTTACGGGGGTACGAGCAGTACTTC
CDR3 protein: CASSLRGYEQYF

J gene: TRBJ2-1
clone size: -
D gene: TRBD2
V gene: TRBV7-3
CDR3 DNA: TGTGCCAGCAGCTTATCCGCTAGCGGGGGGTACCATGAGCAGTTCTTC
CDR3 protein: CASSLSASGGYHEQFF

J gene: TRBJ1-1
clone size: once
D gene: -
V gene: TRBV11-1
CDR3 DNA: TGTGCCAGCAGCTTGCGAGGGTACACTGAAGCTTTCTTT
CDR3 protein: CASSLRGYTEAFF

J gene: TRBJ2-1
clone size: -
D gene: -
V gene: TRBV30
CDR3 DNA: TGTGCCTGCCCCCAAGGTGGCGCGGGGGCTTATGAGCAGTTCTTC
CDR3 protein: CACPQGGAGAYEQFF

J gene: TRBJ2-5
clone size: -
D gene: -
V gene: TRBV11-2
CDR3 DNA: TGTGCCAGCAGCTTAGGGCCCGGGGGAGAGACCCAGTACTTC
CDR3 protein: CASSLGPGGETQYF

J gene: TRBJ2-7
clone size: -
D gene: TRBD2
V gene: TRBV29-1
CDR3 DNA: TGCAGCGTTGGGGAGGGGCCCCCCTACGAGCAGTACTTC
CDR3 protein: CSVGEGPPYEQYF

J gene: TRBJ2-3
clone size: -
D gene: -
V gene: TRBV21-1
CDR3 DNA: TGTGCCAGCGATACTTTAGCAGACGGGAGCGGCACAGATACGCAGTATTTT
CDR3 protein: CASDTLADGSGTDTQYF

J gene: TRBJ2-6
clone size: -
D gene: -
V gene: TRBV10-1
CDR3 DNA: TGCGCCAGCAGTGCAGGACTCAGCGGGGCCAACGTCCTGACTTTC
CDR3 protein: CASSAGLSGANVLTF

J gene: TRBJ2-6
clone size: -
D gene: TRBD1
V gene: TRBV5-1
CDR3 DNA: TGCGCCAGCAGAGTGGCCGGGACAGGGGGCTCTGGGGCCAACGTCCTGACTTTC
CDR3 protein: CASRVAGTGGSGANVLTF

J gene: TRBJ2-1
clone size: -
D gene: TRBD1
V gene: TRBV28
CDR3 DNA: TGTGCCAGCAGTTTACTGGCAGGGGGTGGGTCCTACAATGAGCAGTTCTTC
CDR3 protein: CASSLLAGGGSYNEQFF

J gene: TRBJ2-7
clone size: -
D gene: TRBD1
V gene: TRBV11-2
CDR3 DNA: TGTGCCAGCAGCCCCGCGACAGGGGCATACGAGCAGTACTTC
CDR3 protein: CASSPATGAYEQYF

J gene: TRBJ1-2
clone size: -
D gene: TRBD1
V gene: TRBV15
CDR3 DNA: TGTGCCACCAGCAGGACAGGGGCGCGGGGCTACACCTTC
CDR3 protein: CATSRTGARGYTF

J gene: TRBJ2-5
clone size: -
D gene: TRBD2
V gene: TRBV4-1
CDR3 DNA: TGCGCCAGCAGCCAAGCCAACTTAGTCGGGACTAGCTGGGAGACCCAGTACTTC
CDR3 protein: CASSQANLVGTSWETQYF

J gene: TRBJ1-2
clone size: -
D gene: -
V gene: TRBV5-1
CDR3 DNA: TGCGCCAGCAGCTTGGAGGGTCGTGGAGGGTCGGGCTACACCTTC
CDR3 protein: CASSLEGRGGSGYTF

J gene: TRBJ2-3
clone size: few
D gene: TRBD2
V gene: TRBV15
CDR3 DNA: TGTGCCACCAGCAGAGATCGGGGGGGAACGGATACGCAGTATTTT
CDR3 protein: CATSRDRGGTDTQYF

J gene: TRBJ2-7
clone size: -
D gene: TRBD1
V gene: TRBV6-1
CDR3 DNA: TGTGCCAGCAGTGAAGGGGACAGGGGGCCATACGAGCAGTACTTC
CDR3 protein: CASSEGDRGPYEQYF

J gene: TRBJ1-5
clone size: few
D gene: -
V gene: TRBV28
CDR3 DNA: TGTGCCAGCGGGACACTTAATCAGCCCCAGCATTTT
CDR3 protein: CASGTLNQPQHF

J gene: TRBJ1-1
clone size: -
D gene: -
V gene: TRBV7-3
CDR3 DNA: TGTGCCAGCAGCTTAGGCGGGGGTGAAGCTTTCTTT
CDR3 protein: CASSLGGGEAFF

J gene: TRBJ2-7
clone size: -
D gene: -
V gene: TRBV5-4
CDR3 DNA: TGTGCCAGCAGCTTTGGGGAGGCGGGGGAGCAGTACTTC
CDR3 protein: CASSFGEAGEQYF

J gene: TRBJ1-5
clone size: -
D gene: -
V gene: TRBV19
CDR3 DNA: TGTGCCGGGGGGACGGGCAATCAGCCCCAGCATTTT
CDR3 protein: CAGGTGNQPQHF

J gene: TRBJ2-6
clone size: -
D gene: -
V gene: TRBV30
CDR3 DNA: TGTGCCCGGGGCTCTGGGGCCAACGTCCTGACTTTC
CDR3 protein: CARGSGANVLTF

J gene: TRBJ1-1
clone size: -
D gene: -
V gene: TRBV7-9
CDR3 DNA: TGTGCCAGCGACTCGCCCCCAATGAACACTGAAGCTTTCTTT
CDR3 protein: CASDSPPMNTEAFF

J gene: TRBJ2-6
clone size: -
D gene: TRBD2
V gene: TRBV23-1
CDR3 DNA: TGCGCCAGCAGTCATAGACTAGCGGGTTCTGGGGCCAACGTCCTGACTTTC
CDR3 protein: CASSHRLAGSGANVLTF